This T cell receptor beta chain was sequenced during a study of blood T cell repertoires in COVID-19 (dated by TCRdb to the early 2020s). Regarding the research as a whole: Samples from collaborators originated in the United States, Italy and Spain and spanned both the acute and convalescent phases of COVID-19. The prospective study material was composed of cDNA or gDNA derived from T cells, B-cell-depleted T cells, or PBMCs. Deeply sampled blood TCRbeta repertoires from subjects exposed to, actively infected with, or recovered from COVID-19 were included in the dataset. A freely available public database, intended as a resource for researchers studying the immune response to SARS-CoV-2, is where the repertoires were released. Samples came from the ongoing ImmuneRACE study (first 160 participants) plus 1,254 subjects from 6 global collaborators. The sample metadata nearly always contained a de-identified subject ID, COVID-19 status, age in years and sex. Where HLA class I and class II types were available, the types were taken from metadata supplied by the sample provider, not from assay-based typing.

Points on this clone: No antigen is known for it. Base-call qualities are not available, and no considerably larger clone is one nucleotide away.

One collaborating source in Seattle enrolled patients during active infection and followed them longitudinally through the course of disease. Collaborating institutions collected whole blood in K2EDTA tubes following their own protocols. For TCRbeta analysis, collaborator samples were shipped as frozen whole blood, as isolated PBMCs, or as DNA extracted from either sample type. General findings and caveats noted by the study authors: The amount of clinical and demographic metadata varied by source and participant and was provided uncurated.

V is reduced by 8 bases and J by 1 base, leaving a spacing of 8 bases between them. Measured from the cysteine to the phenylalanine, the CDR3 is 12 residues long. The kept DNA is CDR3 alone, 36 bases in frame from the first base. The germline V gene (reference sequence) sets CDR1 to LNHDA and CDR2 to SQIVND. TCRbeta CDR3 regions were amplified from genomic DNA using the immunoSEQ Assay, a bias-controlled multiplex PCR. As for the authors' bioinformatics: The number of nucleated cells in each sample was estimated by amplification of reference gene primers within the assay. To quantify the absolute abundance of each unique TCRbeta CDR3 rearrangement, sequence reads were collapsed and filtered. For each sample, productive Simpson clonality was calculated as the square root of Simpson's diversity index over productive rearrangements. TCRdb provides this immuneACCESS table in a form limited to in-frame rearrangements. Some clones are lacking; in checked studies, under half of them reflect an unresolved V gene, and why the rest are absent is not known. For V, J and clone size, that table is used; D and trimming come from the DNA. Recorded for this sample are about 200,000 clones; over 80% of them occurred a single time. Clones ranked in the top ten supply around 8% of the sample.

This TCR was recovered from a woman aged 60-70 years with COVID-19, enrolled during active disease. Recombination joined TRBV19 with TRBJ1-1; the D gene is not confidently resolved. Material: peripheral blood. CDR3 loop: CASSPENTEAFF. The DNA sequence is TGTGCCAGTTCACCAGAGAACACTGAAGCTTTCTTT.